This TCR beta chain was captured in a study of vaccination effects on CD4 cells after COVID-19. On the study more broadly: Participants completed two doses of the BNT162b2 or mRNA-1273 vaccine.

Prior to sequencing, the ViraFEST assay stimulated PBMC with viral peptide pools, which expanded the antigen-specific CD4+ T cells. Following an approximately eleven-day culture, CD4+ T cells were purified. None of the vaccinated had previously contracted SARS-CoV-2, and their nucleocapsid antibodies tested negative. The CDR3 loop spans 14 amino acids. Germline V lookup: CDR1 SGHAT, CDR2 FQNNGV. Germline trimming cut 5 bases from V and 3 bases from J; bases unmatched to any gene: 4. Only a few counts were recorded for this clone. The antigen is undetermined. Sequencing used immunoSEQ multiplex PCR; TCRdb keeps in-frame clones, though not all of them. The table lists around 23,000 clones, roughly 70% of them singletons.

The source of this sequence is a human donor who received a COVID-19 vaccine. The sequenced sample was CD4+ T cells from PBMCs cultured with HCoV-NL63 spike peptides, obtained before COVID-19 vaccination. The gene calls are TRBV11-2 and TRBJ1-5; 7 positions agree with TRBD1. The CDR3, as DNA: TGTGCCAGCAGCCCGGGACAGAACAATCAGCCCCAGCATTTT. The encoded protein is CASSPGQNNQPQHF.